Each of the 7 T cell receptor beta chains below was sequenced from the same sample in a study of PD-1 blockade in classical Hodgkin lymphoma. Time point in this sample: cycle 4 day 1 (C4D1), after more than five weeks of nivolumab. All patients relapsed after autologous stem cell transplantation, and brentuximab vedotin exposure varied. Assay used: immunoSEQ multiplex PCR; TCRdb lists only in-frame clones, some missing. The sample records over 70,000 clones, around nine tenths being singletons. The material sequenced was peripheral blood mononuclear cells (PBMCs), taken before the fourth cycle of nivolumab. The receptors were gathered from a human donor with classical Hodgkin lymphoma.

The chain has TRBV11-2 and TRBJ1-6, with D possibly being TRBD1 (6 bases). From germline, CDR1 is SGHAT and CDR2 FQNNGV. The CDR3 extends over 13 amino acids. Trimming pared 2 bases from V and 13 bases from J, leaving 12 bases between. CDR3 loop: CASSLPTGNPLHF. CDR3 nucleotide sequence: TGTGCCAGCAGCTTACCAACAGGGAACCCCCTCCACTTT.

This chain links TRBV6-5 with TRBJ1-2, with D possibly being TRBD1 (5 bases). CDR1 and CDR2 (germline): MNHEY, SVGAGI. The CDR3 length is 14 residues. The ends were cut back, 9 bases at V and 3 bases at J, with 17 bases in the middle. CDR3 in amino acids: CASSGQGFYYGYTF. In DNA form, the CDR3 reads TGTGCCAGTTCCGGGCAGGGATTCTACTATGGCTACACCTTC.

The CDR3 nucleotides read TGCGCCAGCAGCCTCAAAGGGGGGGGAACGCAAGAGACCCAGTACTTC. This encodes CASSLKGGGTQETQYF. The chain uses TRBV4-3 and TRBJ2-5; weak D call: TRBD2 (7 bases). CDR3 length equals 16 residues. The germline V and J ends were trimmed by 4 bases and 2 bases, with 17 bases remaining between them. Germline assignment: CDR1 LGHNA and CDR2 YSLEER.

CDR3 in DNA: TGTGCCAGCAGTTGGTGGGGTCAGCCCCAGCATTTT. Protein: CASSWWGQPQHF. The chain uses TRBV27 and TRBJ1-5; D not resolved. V was pared by 4 bases and J by 6 bases, with 7 bases between. Germline lookup yields CDR1 MNHEY and CDR2 SMNVEV (reference sequence). The CDR3 sequence is 12 residues long.

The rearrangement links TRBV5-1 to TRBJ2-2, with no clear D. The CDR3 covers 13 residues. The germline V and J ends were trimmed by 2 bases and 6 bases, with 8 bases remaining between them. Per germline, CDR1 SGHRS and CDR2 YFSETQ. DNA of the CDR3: TGCGCCAGCAGCTTAGGCCTTTCCGGGGAGCTGTTTTTT. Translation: CASSLGLSGELFF.

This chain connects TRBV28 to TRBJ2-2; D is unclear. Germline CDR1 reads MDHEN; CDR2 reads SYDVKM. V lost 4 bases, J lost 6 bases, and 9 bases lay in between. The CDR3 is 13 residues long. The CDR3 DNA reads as TGTGCCAGCAGTTCCGGTGGGCCCGGGGAGCTGTTTTTT. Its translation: CASSSGGPGELFF. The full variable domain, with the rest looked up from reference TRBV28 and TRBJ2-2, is DVKVTQSSRYLVKRTGEKVFLECVQDMDHENMFWYRQDPGLGLRLIYFSYDVKMKEKGDIPEGYSVSREKKERFSLILESASTNQTSMYLCASSSGGPGELFFGEGSRLTVL.

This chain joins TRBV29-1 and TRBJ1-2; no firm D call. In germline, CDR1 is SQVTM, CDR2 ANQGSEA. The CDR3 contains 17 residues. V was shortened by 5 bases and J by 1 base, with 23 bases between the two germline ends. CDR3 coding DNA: TGCAGCGTTCGCAGTCCCCCGGCCCTAAATTATAACTATGGCTACACCTTC. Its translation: CSVRSPPALNYNYGYTF.